The source of this T cell receptor beta chain is a study of glioma-infiltrating T cells after dendritic cell vaccination. On the study more broadly: At biweekly intervals, patients got three intradermal dendritic cell vaccine injections. General study results and limits: Only a small number of patients had complete blood and tumor samples. Patients with more pretreatment TILs had longer time to progression and survival.

Stated time point: after dendritic cell vaccination, including at tumor progression/relapse. Details on this clone: Its cognate antigen is unknown.

Primers: 60 V beta forward and 13 J beta reverse. Assay used: immunoSEQ multiplex PCR; TCRdb lists only in-frame clones, some missing. The data contain about 82,000 clones, 75% to 90% of them singletons. The sample consisted of blood, taken after dendritic cell vaccination. The clonotype was recovered from a human donor with glioblastoma.

This chain's CDR3 is CASSPTDSLNEKLFF. CDR3 sequence (DNA): TGTGCCAGCAGCCCCACCGACAGCCTTAATGAAAAACTGTTTTTT. V is TRBV6-5 and J is TRBJ1-4; D is perhaps TRBD1 (5 bases). Germline V gene data show CDR1 as MNHEY and CDR2 as SVGAGI. This CDR3 is 15 amino acids long. Trimming cost V 6 bases and J 4 bases, with 15 bases left between them.